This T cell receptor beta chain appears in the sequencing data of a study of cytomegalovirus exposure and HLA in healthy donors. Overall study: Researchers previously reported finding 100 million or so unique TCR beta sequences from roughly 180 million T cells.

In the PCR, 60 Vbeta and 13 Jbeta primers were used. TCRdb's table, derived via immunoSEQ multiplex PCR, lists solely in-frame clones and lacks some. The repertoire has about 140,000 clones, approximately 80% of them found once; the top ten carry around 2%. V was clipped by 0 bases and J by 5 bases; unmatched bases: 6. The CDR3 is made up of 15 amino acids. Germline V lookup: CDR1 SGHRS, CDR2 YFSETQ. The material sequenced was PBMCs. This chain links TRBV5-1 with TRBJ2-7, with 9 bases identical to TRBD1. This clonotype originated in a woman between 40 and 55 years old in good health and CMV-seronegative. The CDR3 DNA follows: TGCGCCAGCAGCTTGGCACAGGGGGCGCTTCACGAGCAGTACTTC. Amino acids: CASSLAQGALHEQYF. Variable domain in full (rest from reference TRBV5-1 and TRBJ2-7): KAGVTQTPRYLIKTRGQQVTLSCSPISGHRSVSWYQQTPGQGLQFLFEYFSETQRNKGNFPGRFSGRQFSNSRSEMNVSTLELGDSALYLCASSLAQGALHEQYFGPGTRLTVT.